This T cell receptor (beta chain) was captured in a study of blood T cell repertoires in COVID-19. About the research overall: Both acute and convalescent COVID-19 samples were obtained from the United States, Italy and Spain. T cells, B-cell-depleted T cells, or PBMCs provided the cDNA or gDNA that served as material.

Germline V gene lookup returns CDR1 ENHRY and CDR2 SYGVKD. The CDR3 sequence is 15 residues long. The V end was cut by 0 bases, the J end by 1 base, with 10 bases between. This clone has more than one count but fewer than ten. In the study's own analysis: Reference gene primers were amplified, and this amplification served to estimate nucleated cell counts. Produced via immunoSEQ multiplex PCR; TCRdb's table is partial and in-frame only. V, J and clone size were drawn from that table, and D and trimming were deduced from the DNA. The data contain roughly 180,000 clones, 70% to 85% of them seen just once; the ten biggest clones take up 5.2%.

The TCR comes from a woman under 40 with acute or convalescent COVID-19. Sequenced material: peripheral blood. This chain links TRBV10-3 with TRBJ2-7; a possible D gene is TRBD2 (5 bases). Written as DNA, the CDR3 is TGTGCCATCAGTGAGTCATCAACGGGGTCCTACGAGCAGTACTTC. Amino acids: CAISESSTGSYEQYF.